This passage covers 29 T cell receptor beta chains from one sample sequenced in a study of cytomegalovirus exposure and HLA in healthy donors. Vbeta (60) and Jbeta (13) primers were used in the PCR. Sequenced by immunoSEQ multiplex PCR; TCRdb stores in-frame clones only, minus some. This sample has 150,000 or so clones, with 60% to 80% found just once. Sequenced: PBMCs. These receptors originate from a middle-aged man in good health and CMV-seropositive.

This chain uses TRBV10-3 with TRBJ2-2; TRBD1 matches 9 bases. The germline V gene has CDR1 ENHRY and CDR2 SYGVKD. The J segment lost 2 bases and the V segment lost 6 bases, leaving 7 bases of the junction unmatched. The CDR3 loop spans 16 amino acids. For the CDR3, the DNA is TGTGCCATCAGGGGACAGGGTCGAACCAACACCGGGGAGCTGTTTTTT. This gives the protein CAIRGQGRTNTGELFF.

The DNA for the CDR3 is TGTGCCAGTGGTCAGGGTTTCGGAACTAATGAAAAACTGTTTTTT. Translation gives CASGQGFGTNEKLFF. The chain uses TRBV19 and TRBJ1-4; D is perhaps TRBD1 (5 bases). The germline V and J ends were trimmed by 8 bases and 1 base, with 14 bases remaining between them. Germline V gene data show CDR1 as LNHDA and CDR2 as SQIVND (reference sequence). This CDR3 spans 15 amino acids. Drawing the rest from reference TRBV19 and TRBJ1-4, the complete variable domain is DGGITQSPKYLFRKEGQNVTLSCEQNLNHDAMYWYRQDPGQGLRLIYYSQIVNDFQKGDIAEGYSVSREKKESFPLTVTSAQKNPTAFYLCASGQGFGTNEKLFFGSGTQLSVL.

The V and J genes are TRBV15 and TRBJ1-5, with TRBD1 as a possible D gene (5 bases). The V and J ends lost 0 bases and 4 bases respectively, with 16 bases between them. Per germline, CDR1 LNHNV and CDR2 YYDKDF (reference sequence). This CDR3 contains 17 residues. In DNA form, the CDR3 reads TGTGCCACCAGCAGAGATAATCGCCTCGGGGGGAATCAGCCCCAGCATTTT. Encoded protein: CATSRDNRLGGNQPQHF.

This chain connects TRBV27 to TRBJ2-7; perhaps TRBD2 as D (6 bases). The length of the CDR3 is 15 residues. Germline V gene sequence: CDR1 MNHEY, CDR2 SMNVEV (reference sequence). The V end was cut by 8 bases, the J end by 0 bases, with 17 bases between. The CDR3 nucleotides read TGTGCCAGCCGGGGTAGCGGCAAGCTCTCCTACGAGCAGTACTTC. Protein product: CASRGSGKLSYEQYF.

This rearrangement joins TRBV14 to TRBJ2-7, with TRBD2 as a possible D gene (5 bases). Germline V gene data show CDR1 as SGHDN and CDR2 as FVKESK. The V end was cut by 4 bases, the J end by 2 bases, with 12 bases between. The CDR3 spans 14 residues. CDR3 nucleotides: TGTGCCAGCAGCCCGCTGGACTGTCCCTACGAGCAGTACTTC. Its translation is CASSPLDCPYEQYF.

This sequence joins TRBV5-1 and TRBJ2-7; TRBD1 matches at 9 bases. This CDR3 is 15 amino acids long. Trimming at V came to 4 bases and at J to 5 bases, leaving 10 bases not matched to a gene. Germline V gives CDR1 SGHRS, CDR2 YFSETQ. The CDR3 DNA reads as TGCGCCAGCAGCCCAGGACAGGGGAAGGTCCACGAGCAGTACTTC. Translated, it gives CASSPGQGKVHEQYF.

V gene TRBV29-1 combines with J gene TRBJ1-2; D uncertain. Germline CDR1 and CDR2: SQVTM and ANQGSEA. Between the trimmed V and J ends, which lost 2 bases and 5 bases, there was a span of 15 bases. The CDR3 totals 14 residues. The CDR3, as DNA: TGCAGCGTTGAATACACATCCGGGAGATATGGCTACACCTTC. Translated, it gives CSVEYTSGRYGYTF.

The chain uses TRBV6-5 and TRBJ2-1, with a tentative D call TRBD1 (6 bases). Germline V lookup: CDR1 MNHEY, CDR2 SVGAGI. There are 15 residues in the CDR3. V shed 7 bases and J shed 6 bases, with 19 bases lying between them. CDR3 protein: CASTRNRAGANEQFF. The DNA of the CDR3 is TGTGCCAGCACCCGTAACAGGGCAGGGGCCAATGAGCAGTTCTTC.

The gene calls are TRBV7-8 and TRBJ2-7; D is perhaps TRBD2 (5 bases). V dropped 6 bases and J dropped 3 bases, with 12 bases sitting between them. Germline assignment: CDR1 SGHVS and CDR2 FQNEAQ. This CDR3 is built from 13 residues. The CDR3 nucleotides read TGTGCCAGCAGGGACTCAGCAGGCTACGAGCAGTACTTC. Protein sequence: CASRDSAGYEQYF.

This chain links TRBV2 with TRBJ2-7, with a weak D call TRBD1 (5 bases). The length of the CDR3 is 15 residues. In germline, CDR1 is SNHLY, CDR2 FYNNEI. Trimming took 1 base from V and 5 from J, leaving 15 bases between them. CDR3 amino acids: CASSEVGALHHEQYF. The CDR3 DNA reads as TGTGCCAGCAGTGAAGTAGGGGCTCTACACCACGAGCAGTACTTC.

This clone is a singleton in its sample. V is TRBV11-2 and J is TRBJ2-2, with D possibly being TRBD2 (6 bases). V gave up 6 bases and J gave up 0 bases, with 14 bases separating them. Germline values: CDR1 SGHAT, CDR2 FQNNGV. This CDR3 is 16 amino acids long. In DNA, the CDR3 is TGTGCCAGCAGTCAACCGGGACTCGCGAACACCGGGGAGCTGTTTTTT. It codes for CASSQPGLANTGELFF.

CDR3 nucleotides: TGTGCCAGCAGCTACGACTCGGAGAAGACCCAGTACTTC. Amino acids: CASSYDSEKTQYF. This rearrangement joins TRBV11-1 to TRBJ2-5; the D is unclear. The CDR3 has 13 residues. Trimming shortened V by 4 bases and J by 6 bases, and 12 bases separated the two germline ends. Germline CDR1 reads SGHAT; CDR2 reads FQDESV (reference sequence).

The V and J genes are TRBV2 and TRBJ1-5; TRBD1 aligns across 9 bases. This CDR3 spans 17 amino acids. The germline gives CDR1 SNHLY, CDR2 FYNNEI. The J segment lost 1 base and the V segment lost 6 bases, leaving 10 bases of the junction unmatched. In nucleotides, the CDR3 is TGTGCCAGCAGCCGACCACCGACAGGGGGAAGCAATCAGCCCCAGCATTTT. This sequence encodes CASSRPPTGGSNQPQHF.

For the CDR3, the DNA is TGTGCCAGCAGCTTAGGGGGGGGGAAAAACATTCAGTACTTC. Amino acids: CASSLGGGKNIQYF. The chain employs TRBV7-8 and TRBJ2-4; 7 bases agree with TRBD2. This CDR3 spans 14 amino acids. V trimming: 1 base; J trimming: 4 bases; junction bases outside the gene matches: 1. Germline V gene sequence: CDR1 SGHVS, CDR2 FQNEAQ.

CDR3 nucleotides: TGTGCCAGCATAACAGGGGCCCCGAGTACTGAAGCTTTCTTT. Translating gives CASITGAPSTEAFF. The genes are TRBV28 and TRBJ1-1; 7 bases agree with TRBD1. There are 14 residues in the CDR3. Germline lookup yields CDR1 MDHEN and CDR2 SYDVKM. V lost 7 bases and J lost 5; bases outside the gene matches: 10.

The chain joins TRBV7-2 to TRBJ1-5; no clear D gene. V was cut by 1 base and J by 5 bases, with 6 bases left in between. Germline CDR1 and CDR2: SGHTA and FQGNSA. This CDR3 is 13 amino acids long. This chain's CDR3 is CASSLDRYQPQHF. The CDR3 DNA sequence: TGTGCCAGCAGCTTAGACCGGTATCAGCCCCAGCATTTT.

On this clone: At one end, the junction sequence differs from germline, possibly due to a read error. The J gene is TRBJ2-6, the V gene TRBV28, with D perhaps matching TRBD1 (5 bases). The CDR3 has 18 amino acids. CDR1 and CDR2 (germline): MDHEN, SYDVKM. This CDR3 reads CASSPSSRYPSGANGLTF. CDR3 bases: TGTGCCAGCAGTCCCAGCTCGCGCTACCCTTCTGGGGCCAACGGCCTGACTTTC.

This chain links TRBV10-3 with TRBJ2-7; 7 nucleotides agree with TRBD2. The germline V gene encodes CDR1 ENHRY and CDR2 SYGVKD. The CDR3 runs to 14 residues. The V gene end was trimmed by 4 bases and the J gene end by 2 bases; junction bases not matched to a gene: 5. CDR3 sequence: CAISASGATYEQYF. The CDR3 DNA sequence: TGTGCCATCAGTGCCAGCGGGGCTACCTACGAGCAGTACTTC.

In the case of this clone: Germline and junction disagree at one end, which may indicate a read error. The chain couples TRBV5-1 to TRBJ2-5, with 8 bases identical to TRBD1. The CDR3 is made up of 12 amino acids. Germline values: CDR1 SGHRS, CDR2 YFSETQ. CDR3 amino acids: CASSPDRGRGHF. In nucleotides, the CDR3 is TGCGCCAGCAGCCCAGACAGGGGTCGGGGGCACTTC. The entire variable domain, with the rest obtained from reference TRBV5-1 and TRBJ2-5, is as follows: KAGVTQTPRYLIKTRGQQVTLSCSPISGHRSVSWYQQTPGQGLQFLFEYFSETQRNKGNFPGRFSGRQFSNSRSEMNVSTLELGDSALYLCASSPDRGRGHFGPGTRLLVL.

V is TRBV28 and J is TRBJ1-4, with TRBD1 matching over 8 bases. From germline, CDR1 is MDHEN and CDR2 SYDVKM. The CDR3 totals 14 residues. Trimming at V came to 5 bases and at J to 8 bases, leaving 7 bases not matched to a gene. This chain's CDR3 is CASSAGTGYEKLFF. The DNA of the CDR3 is TGTGCCAGCAGTGCCGGGACAGGTTACGAAAAACTGTTTTTT.

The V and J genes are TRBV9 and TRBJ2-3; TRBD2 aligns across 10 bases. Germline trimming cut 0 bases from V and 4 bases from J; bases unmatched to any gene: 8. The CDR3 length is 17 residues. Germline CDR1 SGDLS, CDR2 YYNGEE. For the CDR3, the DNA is TGTGCCAGCAGCGTAGCGTCTAGCGGGAGCTTAGCAGATACGCAGTATTTT. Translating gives CASSVASSGSLADTQYF.

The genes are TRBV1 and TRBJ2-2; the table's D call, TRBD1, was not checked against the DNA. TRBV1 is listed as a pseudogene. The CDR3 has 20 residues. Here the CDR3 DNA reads TGCACCAGCAGCCTCACGGAGGGACAGGGGGCGCTTGAACCCTTCGGGGAGCTGTTTTTT. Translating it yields CTSSLTEGQGALEPFGELFF.

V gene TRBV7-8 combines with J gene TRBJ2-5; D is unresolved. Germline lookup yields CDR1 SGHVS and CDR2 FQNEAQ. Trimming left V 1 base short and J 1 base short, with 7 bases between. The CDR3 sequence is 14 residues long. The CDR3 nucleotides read TGTGCCAGCAGCTTAGGGGCAACCCAAGAGACCCAGTACTTC. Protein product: CASSLGATQETQYF.

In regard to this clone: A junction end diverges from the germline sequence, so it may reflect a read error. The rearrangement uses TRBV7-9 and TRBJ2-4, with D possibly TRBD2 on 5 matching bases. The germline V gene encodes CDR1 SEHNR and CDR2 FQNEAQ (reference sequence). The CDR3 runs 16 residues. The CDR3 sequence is CASSLVVLEAKNSQYF. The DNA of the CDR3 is TGTGCCAGCAGCTTAGTAGTATTGGAGGCCAAAAACAGTCAGTACTTC. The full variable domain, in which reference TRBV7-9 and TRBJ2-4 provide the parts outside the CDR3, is DTGVSQNPRHKITKRGQNVTFRCDPISEHNRLYWYRQTLGQGPEFLTYFQNEAQLEKSRLLSDRFSAERPKGSFSTLEIQRTEQGDSAMYLCASSLVVLEAKNSQYFGAGTRLSVL.

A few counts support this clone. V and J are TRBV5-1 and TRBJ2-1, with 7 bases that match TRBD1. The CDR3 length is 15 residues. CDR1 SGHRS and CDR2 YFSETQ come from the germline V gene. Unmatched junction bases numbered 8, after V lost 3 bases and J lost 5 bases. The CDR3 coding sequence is TGCGCCAGCAGCTCCACGGGACAGAATAACAATGAGCAGTTCTTC. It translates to CASSSTGQNNNEQFF.

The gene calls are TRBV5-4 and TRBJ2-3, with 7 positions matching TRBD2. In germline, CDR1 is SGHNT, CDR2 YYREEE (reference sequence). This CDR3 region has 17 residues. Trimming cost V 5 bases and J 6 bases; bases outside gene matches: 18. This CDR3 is CASRRSAGSGRNDTQYF. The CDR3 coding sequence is TGTGCCAGCAGGCGGTCGGCGGGGTCCGGGAGGAATGATACGCAGTATTTT.

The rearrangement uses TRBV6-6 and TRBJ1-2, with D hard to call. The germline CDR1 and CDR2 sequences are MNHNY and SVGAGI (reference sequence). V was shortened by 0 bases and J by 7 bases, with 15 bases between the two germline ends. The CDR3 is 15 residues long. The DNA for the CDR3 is TGTGCCAGCAGTTACTCTGCAAGACTAGAAGGTGGCTACACCTTC. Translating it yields CASSYSARLEGGYTF.

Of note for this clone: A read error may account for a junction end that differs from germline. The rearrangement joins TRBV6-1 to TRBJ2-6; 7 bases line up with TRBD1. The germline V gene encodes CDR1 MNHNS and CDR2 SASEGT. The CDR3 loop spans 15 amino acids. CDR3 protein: CASGDRASGANGLTF. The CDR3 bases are TGTGCCAGCGGAGACAGGGCGAGTGGGGCCAACGGCCTGACTTTC.

CDR3 nucleotides: TGTGCCAGCAGTGAAGCCCCGGGACAGTTCTACGAGCAGTACTTC. It encodes CASSEAPGQFYEQYF. V usage is TRBV6-1 and J usage is TRBJ2-7; 7 nucleotides line up with TRBD1. V lost 0 bases, J lost 3 bases, and 5 bases stayed unmatched. CDR3 size: 15 residues. Per the germline V gene, CDR1 is MNHNS and CDR2 is SASEGT.